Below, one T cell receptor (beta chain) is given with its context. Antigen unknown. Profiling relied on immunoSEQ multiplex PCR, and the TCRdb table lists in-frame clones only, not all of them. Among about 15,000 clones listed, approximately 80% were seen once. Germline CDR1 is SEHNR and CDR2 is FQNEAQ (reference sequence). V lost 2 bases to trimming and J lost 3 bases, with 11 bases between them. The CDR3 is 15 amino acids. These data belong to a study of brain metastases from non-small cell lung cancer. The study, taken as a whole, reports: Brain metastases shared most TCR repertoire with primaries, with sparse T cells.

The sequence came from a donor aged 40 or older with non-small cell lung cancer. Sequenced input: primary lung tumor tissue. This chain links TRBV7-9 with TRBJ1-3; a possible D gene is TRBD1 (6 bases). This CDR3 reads CASSLRGVGGNTIYF. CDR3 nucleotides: TGTGCCAGCAGCTTAAGGGGGGTCGGTGGAAACACCATATATTTT. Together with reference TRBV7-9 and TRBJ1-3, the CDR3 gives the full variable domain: DTGVSQNPRHKITKRGQNVTFRCDPISEHNRLYWYRQTLGQGPEFLTYFQNEAQLEKSRLLSDRFSAERPKGSFSTLEIQRTEQGDSAMYLCASSLRGVGGNTIYFGEGSWLTVV.